The 5 T cell receptor beta chains below were found in one sample sequenced in a study of Graves' ophthalmopathy and Graves' hyperthyroidism. Using RNA transcripts, the TCR beta CDR3 regions were amplified. Amplification began with first-round RT-PCR using HTBI primers, then second-round multiplex PCR was performed. A single record per CDR3 protein comes from TCRdb applying MiXCR to the multiplex PCR reads. There are over a million distinct CDR3 sequences in the sample; about two fifths occur only once, and 11% lies in the top ten. The sequencing sample was made of peripheral blood or thyroid tissue (not recorded which). These receptors were obtained from an adult man with Graves' hyperthyroidism.

This clonotype has at least ten counts. V is TRBV7-2 and J is TRBJ1-4; a possible D gene is TRBD1 (6 bases). The CDR3 runs to 15 residues. Deletions cut 5 bases from V and 7 bases from J, with 17 bases between. The germline CDR1 and CDR2 sequences are SGHTA and FQGNSA. CDR3 nucleotide sequence: TGTGCCAGCAGCCCGCGGGACACGGGGTTTGAAAAACTGTTTTTT. Encoded protein: CASSPRDTGFEKLFF.

The sample holds many counts of this clonotype. The chain recombines TRBV7-2 with TRBJ2-6; D is unclear. The CDR3 runs to 18 residues. Between the trimmed V and J ends, which lost 4 bases and 0 bases, there was a span of 16 bases. The germline gives CDR1 SGHTA, CDR2 FQGNSA. Written as DNA, the CDR3 is TGTGCCAGCAGCTCCGGGTACAGTAGATACTCTGGGGCCAACGTCCTGACTTTC. Residues: CASSSGYSRYSGANVLTF.

This clonotype was seen a few times. The chain uses TRBV12-3 or TRBV12-4 and TRBJ2-5; TRBD2 might be the D (5 bases). This CDR3 spans 16 amino acids. Trimming cost V 6 bases and J 2 bases, with 19 bases left between them. The CDR3 region is CASSATGIRKQETQYF. CDR3 sequence (DNA): TGTGCCAGCAGCGCTACGGGGATACGGAAACAAGAGACCCAGTACTTC.

This clonotype was counted at least ten times. The V and J genes are TRBV7-8 and TRBJ1-1, with 9 bases identical to TRBD1. This CDR3 is 16 amino acids long. Germline lookup yields CDR1 SGHVS and CDR2 FQNEAQ. After removal of 5 bases from V and 4 bases from J, the junction contained 11 bases not matched to a gene. The CDR3 DNA sequence: TGTGCCAGCAGCCTCCCCCGGGACAGGGCGGGCACTGAAGCTTTCTTT. Residues: CASSLPRDRAGTEAFF.

This clonotype has a handful of counts. The J gene is TRBJ1-1, the V gene TRBV14; the D gene is possibly TRBD1 (5 bases). The V gene lost 0 bases and the J gene lost 7 bases, with 12 bases spanning the gap. The CDR3 extends over 14 amino acids. Germline V lookup: CDR1 SGHDN, CDR2 FVKESK. Here the CDR3 reads CASSQEAGWNEAFF. CDR3 nucleotides: TGTGCCAGCAGCCAAGAGGCAGGGTGGAATGAAGCTTTCTTT.